Listed below are T cell receptor beta chains from one sample, sequenced in a study of blood T cells in healthy people across ages. TCRdb re-analysed the 5' RACE reads in MiXCR, keeping a single row per CDR3 protein. The sample has over a million distinct CDR3 sequences, 42% seen once. Material: blood. These receptors all come from a woman between 18 and 29 years old in good health. Both conserved end residues are part of each CDR3. D genes are given only for firm matches. Size is omitted from some rows. Given values are once, few, many or a class for expanded clones.

j_call d_call v_call clone_size cdr3_aa cdr3_nt
TRBJ2-5 NA TRBV27 NA CASSLGPGGPQETQYF TGTGCCAGCAGTTTGGGGCCCGGAGGGCCACAAGAGACCCAGTACTTC
TRBJ2-1 NA TRBV24-1 once CATADWAQETQFF TGCGCCACAGCAGACTGGGCCCAAGAGACCCAGTTCTTC
TRBJ1-4 NA TRBV3-1 NA CASSLRRVEKLFF TGTGCCAGCAGCCTCCGACGGGTTGAAAAACTGTTTTTT
TRBJ1-1 NA TRBV12-3/TRBV12-4 few CASSSHGFMNTEAFF TGTGCCAGCAGTTCCCACGGTTTCATGAACACTGAAGCTTTCTTT
TRBJ2-5 TRBD1 TRBV4-3 NA CASSQGRDRVQTQYF TGCGCCAGCAGCCAGGGCCGGGACAGGGTGCAGACCCAGTACTTC
TRBJ2-5 NA TRBV7-8 NA CASSLGWLKGRDRETQYF TGTGCCAGCAGCTTAGGATGGTTGAAGGGTAGGGATAGGGAGACCCAGTACTTC
TRBJ2-1 TRBD2 TRBV20-1 many CSALSPSGGYNEQFF TGCAGTGCTTTGTCCCCTAGCGGGGGTTACAATGAGCAGTTCTTC
TRBJ1-4 NA TRBV3-1 NA CASSPTGSWGEKLFF TGTGCCAGCAGCCCTACTGGATCCTGGGGGGAAAAACTGTTTTTT
TRBJ1-2 NA TRBV5-5 NA CASSLEWQGFDGYTF TGTGCCAGCAGCTTGGAATGGCAGGGATTCGATGGCTACACCTTC
TRBJ2-2 NA TRBV29-1 once CSVAFHSLAGELFF TGCAGCGTTGCATTTCACTCCCTGGCCGGGGAGCTGTTTTTT
TRBJ2-3 NA TRBV3-1 NA CASSQRQTATDTQYF TGTGCCAGCAGCCAGAGACAGACCGCCACAGATACGCAGTATTTT
TRBJ2-4 NA TRBV7-9 NA CASSLAARVNIQYF TGTGCCAGCAGCTTAGCTGCGAGGGTCAACATTCAGTACTTC
TRBJ2-3 NA TRBV10-2 NA CASRGGLLTDTQYF TGCGCCAGCAGGGGGGGACTCCTCACAGATACGCAGTATTTT
TRBJ2-7 TRBD2 TRBV29-1 few CSVGGLAKFEQYF TGCAGCGTTGGAGGACTAGCGAAGTTCGAGCAGTACTTC
TRBJ2-1 NA TRBV18 NA CASSVTLTSVNEQFF TGTGCCAGCTCGGTGACCCTGACTAGTGTGAATGAGCAGTTCTTC
TRBJ1-2 NA TRBV11-2 NA CASSHLGLYTF TGTGCCAGCAGCCATTTAGGGCTATACACCTTC
TRBJ2-7 NA TRBV27 few CASSLRSSYNEQYF TGTGCCAGCAGTTTGCGGAGCTCCTACAATGAGCAGTACTTC
TRBJ1-2 TRBD1 TRBV6-6 NA CASRTGDNYGYTF TGTGCCAGCAGAACAGGGGACAACTATGGCTACACCTTC
TRBJ2-6 NA TRBV12-3/TRBV12-4 few CASRSGLRVTSGANVLTF TGTGCCAGCAGGTCCGGGTTAAGGGTGACCTCTGGGGCCAACGTCCTGACTTTC
TRBJ2-3 NA TRBV25-1 NA CASSERGHKTDTQYF TGTGCCAGCAGTGAAAGAGGGCATAAGACAGATACGCAGTATTTT
TRBJ1-3 NA TRBV5-1 NA CASSLDTEGHTIYF TGCGCCAGCAGCTTGGATACGGAGGGTCACACCATATATTTT
TRBJ2-3 NA TRBV7-9 many CASSLHGASTDTQYF TGTGCCAGCAGCTTACACGGGGCTAGCACAGATACGCAGTATTTT
TRBJ2-5 NA TRBV5-1 many CASSLGQETQYF TGTGCCAGCAGCTTAGGGCAAGAGACCCAGTACTTC
TRBJ2-5 TRBD1 TRBV7-7 many CASSSLTGGEETQYF TGTGCTAGCAGCTCCCTGACAGGGGGCGAAGAGACCCAGTACTTC
TRBJ1-2 NA TRBV7-3 NA CASSLRAIDNYGYTF TGTGCCAGCAGCTTAAGGGCTATCGATAACTATGGCTACACCTTC
TRBJ2-7 NA TRBV29-1 NA CSVAPGPPYEQYF TGCAGCGTTGCCCCGGGGCCCCCCTACGAGCAGTACTTC
TRBJ2-7 NA TRBV2 NA CASSAQSSYEQYF TGTGCCAGCAGTGCCCAGAGCTCCTACGAGCAGTACTTC
TRBJ2-5 NA TRBV20-1 many CSAIRSRGVQETQYF TGCAGTGCTATACGTTCGAGGGGGGTCCAAGAGACCCAGTACTTC
TRBJ2-5 NA TRBV20-1 NA CSARARGETRYF TGCAGTGCTAGGGCCAGGGGAGAGACCCGGTACTTC
TRBJ1-1 TRBD1 TRBV2 few CASSEQGAMNTEAFF TGTGCCAGCAGTGAACAGGGGGCCATGAACACTGAAGCTTTCTTT
TRBJ1-1 NA TRBV15 once CATSRGVGPRGAFF TGTGCCACCAGCAGAGGTGTGGGCCCCCGCGGGGCTTTCTTT
TRBJ2-3 NA TRBV10-3 NA CAISPQGELTDTQYF TGTGCCATCAGTCCCCAGGGCGAACTCACAGATACGCAGTATTTT
TRBJ2-7 TRBD2 TRBV7-2 NA CASSPRAGGAYEQYF TGTGCCAGCAGCCCAAGAGCGGGAGGGGCCTACGAGCAGTACTTC
TRBJ2-7 NA TRBV12-3/TRBV12-4 NA CASSLARDRTEQYF TGTGCCAGCAGTTTAGCCCGGGACCGAACGGAGCAGTACTTC
TRBJ1-1 TRBD1 TRBV11-2 few CASKSARDRNTEAFF TGTGCCAGCAAATCCGCCCGGGACAGGAACACTGAAGCTTTCTTT
TRBJ2-1 TRBD2 TRBV9 NA CASSSSTGTRASEQFF TGTGCCAGCAGTTCATCCACCGGGACTAGGGCCAGTGAGCAGTTCTTC
TRBJ1-3 NA TRBV9 few CASSVEGSSGNTIYF TGTGCCAGCAGCGTAGAAGGGAGCTCTGGAAACACCATATATTTT
TRBJ2-3 TRBD2 TRBV9 few CATSGGADTDTQYF TGTGCCACGAGCGGGGGGGCCGACACAGATACGCAGTATTTT
TRBJ2-3 NA TRBV7-9 NA CASSLGGSAVGTDTRYF TGTGCCAGCAGCTTAGGCGGCTCCGCGGTAGGCACAGATACGCGGTATTTT
TRBJ2-7 TRBD2 TRBV28 few CASSILAGIYEQYF TGTGCCAGCAGTATCCTAGCGGGGATCTACGAGCAGTACTTC
TRBJ2-1 NA TRBV9 NA CASSVTGAGIYNEQFF TGTGCCAGCAGCGTTACCGGGGCAGGGATCTACAATGAGCAGTTCTTC
TRBJ2-1 TRBD1 TRBV20-1 NA CSGNRDRYNEQFF TGCAGTGGCAACCGGGACAGATACAATGAGCAGTTCTTC
TRBJ1-2 NA TRBV4-3 few CASSQGTMVDYGYTF TGCGCCAGCAGCCAAGGCACGATGGTCGACTATGGCTACACCTTC
TRBJ2-3 NA TRBV7-2 few CASIDSGEQYF TGTGCCAGCATCGATAGTGGGGAGCAGTATTTT
TRBJ1-2 TRBD1 TRBV27 NA CASSVTGTGCGYTF TGTGCCAGCAGTGTAACCGGGACAGGGTGTGGCTACACCTTC
TRBJ1-1 NA TRBV29-1 NA CSARGQPEAFF TGCAGCGCCCGTGGACAGCCTGAAGCTTTCTTT
TRBJ1-1 NA TRBV7-2 NA CASSPRGQSSRTEAFF TGTGCCAGCAGCCCTCGAGGACAATCGTCGCGCACTGAAGCTTTCTTT
TRBJ2-2 NA TRBV12-3/TRBV12-4 once CASTDLHTGELFF TGTGCCAGCACGGACTTGCACACCGGGGAGCTGTTTTTT
TRBJ2-7 TRBD2 TRBV6-5 few CASSYVGTSYEQYF TGTGCCAGCAGTTACGTCGGGACTAGCTACGAGCAGTACTTC
TRBJ1-2 TRBD1 TRBV12-3/TRBV12-4 NA CASRSTGEGGYTF TGTGCCAGCCGATCGACAGGGGAGGGTGGCTACACCTTC